What follows is one T cell receptor beta chain and its context. Its specificity is unknown. The sample comes from a study of T cells in Graves' hyperthyroidism and ophthalmopathy. Study-wide findings and caveats: A model built on 13 V-J features separated ophthalmopathy from stable hyperthyroidism.

Amplified regions were TCR beta CDR3 sequences from RNA transcripts. The HTBI primer set was used in a first-round RT-PCR of the TCR CDR3. In TCRdb, the multiplex PCR reads were re-called with MiXCR into one record per CDR3 protein. The sample includes some 510,000 distinct CDR3 sequences, 35% to 55% seen only once; the top ten take 6.5% to 9%. Germline V gene lookup returns CDR1 SEHNR and CDR2 FQNEAQ (reference sequence). The CDR3 extends over 15 amino acids. V was clipped by 5 bases and J by 3 bases; unmatched bases: 8. The receptor was isolated from a woman in her late teens or twenties with Graves' hyperthyroidism. The V gene is TRBV7-9, the J gene TRBJ2-7, with 9 bases aligning to TRBD2. The sample was peripheral blood or thyroid tissue (not recorded which). The CDR3 region is CASSKDSGSYYEQYF. The CDR3 DNA sequence: TGTGCCAGCAGCAAAGATAGCGGGAGCTACTACGAGCAGTACTTC.